The clone carrying this TCR beta chain turned up a few times. Its antigen is currently unknown. What was amplified from RNA transcripts were TCR beta CDR3 regions. The TCR CDR3 first-round RT-PCR relied on the HTBI primer set. MiXCR was run by TCRdb on the multiplex PCR reads, yielding one entry per CDR3 protein. This table holds some 370,000 distinct CDR3 sequences, over 13% found once. This sample was included in a study of T cells in Graves' hyperthyroidism and ophthalmopathy. About the study: Peripheral blood was taken when the disease was first diagnosed, before any treatment began.

The germline V and J ends were trimmed by 1 base and 14 bases, with 12 bases remaining between them. The CDR3 runs to 13 residues. Germline V lookup: CDR1 MNHNS, CDR2 SASEGT. The study, taken as a whole, reports: Ophthalmopathy was distinguished from stable hyperthyroidism by 13 V-J signatures.

Material: blood. The sequence was collected from a man between 45 and 60 years old with Graves' ophthalmopathy. The V and J genes are TRBV6-1 and TRBJ1-6; no reliable D call. CDR3 region: CASSEGTLPSLHF. The CDR3 bases are TGTGCCAGCAGTGAAGGCACCCTTCCGTCCCTCCACTTT.